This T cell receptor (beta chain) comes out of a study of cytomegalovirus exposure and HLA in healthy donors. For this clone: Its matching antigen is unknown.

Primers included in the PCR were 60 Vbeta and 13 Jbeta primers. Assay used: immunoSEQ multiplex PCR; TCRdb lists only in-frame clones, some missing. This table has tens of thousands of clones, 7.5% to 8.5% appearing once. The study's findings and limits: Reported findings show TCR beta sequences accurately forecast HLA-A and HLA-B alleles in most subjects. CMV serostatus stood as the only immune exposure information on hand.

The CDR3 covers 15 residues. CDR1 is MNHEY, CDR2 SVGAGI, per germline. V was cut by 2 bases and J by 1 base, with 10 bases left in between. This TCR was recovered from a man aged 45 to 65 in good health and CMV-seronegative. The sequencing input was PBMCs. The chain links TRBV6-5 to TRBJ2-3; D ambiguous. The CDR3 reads CASSYLASGTDTQYF. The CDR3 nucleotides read TGTGCCAGCAGTTACCTGGCATCAGGCACAGATACGCAGTATTTT.